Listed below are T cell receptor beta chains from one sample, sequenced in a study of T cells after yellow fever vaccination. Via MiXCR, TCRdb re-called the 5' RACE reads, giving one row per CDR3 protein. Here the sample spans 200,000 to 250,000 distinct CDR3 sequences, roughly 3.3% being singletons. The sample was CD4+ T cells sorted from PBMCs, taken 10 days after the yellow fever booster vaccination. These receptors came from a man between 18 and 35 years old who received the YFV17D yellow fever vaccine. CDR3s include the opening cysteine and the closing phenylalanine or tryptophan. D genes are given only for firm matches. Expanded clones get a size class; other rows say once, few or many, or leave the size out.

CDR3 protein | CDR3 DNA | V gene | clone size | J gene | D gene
CASSLRGSQGTEQYF | TGTGCCAGCAGTTTAAGGGGCTCACAGGGGACCGAGCAGTACTTC | TRBV27 | NA | TRBJ2-7 | TRBD1
CASSLGTGLNEGYTF | TGCGCCAGCAGCTTGGGAACAGGACTAAATGAGGGCTACACCTTC | TRBV5-1 | NA | TRBJ1-2 | NA
CASVVGNTIYF | TGTGCCAGCGTAGTCGGAAACACCATATATTTT | TRBV6-5 | NA | TRBJ1-3 | NA
CSARRGPLNSPLHF | TGCAGTGCAAGGCGAGGACCGCTAAATTCACCCCTCCACTTT | TRBV20-1 | few | TRBJ1-6 | NA
CASSSGQANTEAFF | TGCGCCAGCAGCTCGGGACAGGCGAACACTGAAGCTTTCTTT | TRBV5-1 | many | TRBJ1-1 | TRBD1
CSAKKTGTTNQPQHF | TGCAGTGCGAAAAAGACCGGGACAACCAATCAGCCCCAGCATTTT | TRBV20-1 | NA | TRBJ1-5 | NA
CASSQTGGLLRNQPQHF | TGTGCCAGCAGCCAAACAGGGGGCCTACTACGCAATCAGCCCCAGCATTTT | TRBV12-3/TRBV12-4 | NA | TRBJ1-5 | TRBD1
CSVVPGQETQYF | TGCAGCGTTGTGCCAGGCCAAGAGACCCAGTACTTC | TRBV29-1 | many | TRBJ2-5 | NA
CASSPRTESNYGYTF | TGTGCCAGCAGCCCCCGGACAGAATCAAACTATGGCTACACCTTC | TRBV7-2 | few | TRBJ1-2 | NA
CASSLLTSGGQETQYF | TGTGCCAGCAGCTTATTGACTAGCGGGGGCCAAGAGACCCAGTACTTC | TRBV7-2 | many | TRBJ2-5 | TRBD2
CASSHARASGEKLFF | TGTGCCAGCAGCCACGCCCGGGCCTCGGGAGAAAAACTGTTTTTT | TRBV4-2 | many | TRBJ1-4 | NA
CASKTGAPGTDTQYF | TGCGCCAGCAAGACAGGGGCGCCAGGTACAGATACGCAGTATTTT | TRBV5-1 | many | TRBJ2-3 | TRBD1
CASSPESTGELFF | TGTGCCAGCAGCCCCGAGAGCACCGGGGAGCTGTTTTTT | TRBV11-3 | few | TRBJ2-2 | NA
CASSRDGGNTIYF | TGCGCCAGCAGCCGCGACGGGGGAAACACCATATATTTT | TRBV5-1 | few | TRBJ1-3 | NA
CASSQEPSRQETQYF | TGCGCCAGCAGCCAAGAACCTAGCCGGCAAGAGACCCAGTACTTC | TRBV4-3 | many | TRBJ2-5 | NA
CASTLDPWEKLFF | TGTGCCAGCACCCTGGACCCCTGGGAAAAACTGTTTTTT | TRBV6-1 | NA | TRBJ1-4 | NA
CASSPMPVEETQYF | TGTGCCAGCAGCCCCATGCCAGTGGAAGAGACCCAGTACTTC | TRBV7-2 | many | TRBJ2-5 | NA
CASSPGASRLGETQYF | TGTGCCAGCTCACCAGGCGCTAGCCGCCTCGGCGAGACCCAGTACTTC | TRBV6-2/TRBV6-3 | many | TRBJ2-5 | NA
CASRGGNLNTEAFF | TGTGCCAGCAGGGGCGGGAACCTGAACACTGAAGCTTTCTTT | TRBV28 | few | TRBJ1-1 | NA
CASRAGTRETQYF | TGTGCCAGCAGAGCGGGCACCCGAGAGACCCAGTACTTC | TRBV6-1 | few | TRBJ2-5 | NA
CASSPLQQGSAETQYF | TGTGCCAGCTCACCACTCCAACAGGGGTCGGCAGAGACCCAGTACTTC | TRBV18 | many | TRBJ2-5 | TRBD1
CASTWDRVDNQPQHF | TGTGCCAGTACCTGGGACAGGGTCGATAATCAGCCCCAGCATTTT | TRBV19 | many | TRBJ1-5 | TRBD1
CASSGALGRAEAFF | TGTGCCAGCAGTGGCGCGTTAGGTAGGGCCGAAGCTTTCTTT | TRBV2 | many | TRBJ1-1 | NA
CAWSVRQLNTEAFF | TGTGCCTGGAGTGTACGGCAGCTGAACACTGAAGCTTTCTTT | TRBV30 | few | TRBJ1-1 | NA
CASTERGHSTDTQYF | TGTGCCAGTACCGAACGGGGGCATTCCACAGATACGCAGTATTTT | TRBV19 | many | TRBJ2-3 | NA
CAWSLGGAVKETQYF | TGTGCCTGGAGCCTTGGCGGGGCGGTAAAAGAGACCCAGTACTTC | TRBV30 | few | TRBJ2-5 | NA
CASSPAQVYQETQYF | TGTGCCAGCTCACCTGCCCAAGTGTACCAAGAGACCCAGTACTTC | TRBV18 | NA | TRBJ2-5 | NA
CASSLEGQTPLHF | TGCGCCAGCAGCTTGGAGGGTCAGACACCCCTCCACTTT | TRBV5-1 | many | TRBJ1-6 | NA
CASSNTRDSYNEQFF | TGCGCCAGCAGCAACACCCGGGACTCCTACAATGAGCAGTTCTTC | TRBV5-1 | many | TRBJ2-1 | NA